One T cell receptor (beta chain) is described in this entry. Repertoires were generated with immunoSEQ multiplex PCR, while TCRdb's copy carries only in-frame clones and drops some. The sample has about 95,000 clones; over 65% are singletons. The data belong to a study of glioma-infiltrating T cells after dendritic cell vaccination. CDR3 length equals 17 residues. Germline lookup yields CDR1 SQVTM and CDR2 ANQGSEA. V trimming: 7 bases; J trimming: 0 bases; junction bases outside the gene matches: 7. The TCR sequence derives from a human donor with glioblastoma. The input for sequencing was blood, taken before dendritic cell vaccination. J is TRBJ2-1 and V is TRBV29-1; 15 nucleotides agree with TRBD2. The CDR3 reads CSGTGLAGGASYNEQFF. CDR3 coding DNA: TGCAGCGGGACGGGACTAGCGGGGGGCGCCTCCTACAATGAGCAGTTCTTC.